This T cell receptor (beta chain) was identified during a study of T cell responses to AZD1222 COVID-19 vaccine. Clones were sequenced by immunoSEQ multiplex PCR, and TCRdb holds only the in-frame ones, with some missing. The repertoire includes about 97,000 clones, more than 85% of them detected once, and 7.5% sits in the top ten. The study's findings and limits: Donors were mostly white British, more females; clonal diversity possibly underestimated. With dominance at 160-218 and 743-854, vaccine-associated CD4 TCRs spanned spike. Two AZD1222 administrations were followed by greater Spike-specific TCR breadth and depth. Baseline antibody screening turned up just six seropositive AZD1222 recipients.

In germline, CDR1 is SGHDT, CDR2 YYEEEE. V was cut by 9 bases and J by 3 bases, with 19 bases left in between. The CDR3 has 14 amino acids. This clone was observed once. What it binds is unknown. The chain recombines TRBV5-6 with TRBJ2-7, with D perhaps matching TRBD2 (6 bases). The receptor comes from an adult in good health. The sample in question was peripheral blood, obtained on day 0 of AZD1222 vaccination. Here the CDR3 reads CATRRRLAIYEQYF. The CDR3 DNA reads TGTGCCACCCGGAGGAGGCTAGCGATCTACGAGCAGTACTTC.